A single sample gave rise to the 24 T cell receptor beta chains below, sequenced in a study of blood T cell repertoires in COVID-19. Sequenced by immunoSEQ multiplex PCR; TCRdb stores in-frame clones only, minus some. The data hold about 390,000 clones, with more than 75% observed a single time. The material sequenced was PBMCs or T cells enriched from blood (not recorded which). The receptors were gathered from a woman aged 45-65 years who had recovered from COVID-19.

This clone was counted a few times. The chain uses TRBV7-9 and TRBJ1-4; D is unresolved. This CDR3 is 14 amino acids long. Germline V CDR1 and CDR2: SEHNR, FQNEAQ (reference sequence). V was trimmed by 3 bases and J by 3 bases, leaving 8 bases between them. The CDR3 DNA reads as TGTGCCAGCAGCTTTCAACAAGCTAATGAAAAACTGTTTTTT. It codes for CASSFQQANEKLFF.

The chain employs TRBV6-6 and TRBJ2-5; 8 bases are shared with TRBD1. CDR1 and CDR2 from the germline V gene are MNHNY and SVGAGI (reference sequence). This CDR3 is 15 amino acids long. Germline trimming cut 4 bases from V and 5 bases from J; bases unmatched to any gene: 9. The CDR3 bases are TGTGCCAGCAGTTTCGGGACAGGACGTGGGGAGACCCAGTACTTC. Translation gives CASSFGTGRGETQYF.

V usage is TRBV2 and J usage is TRBJ1-4; D is possibly TRBD1 (5 bases). The CDR3 loop spans 15 amino acids. The V end was cut by 7 bases, the J end by 4 bases, with 16 bases between. In germline, CDR1 is SNHLY, CDR2 FYNNEI. The CDR3 is CASNFLTANNEKLFF. DNA for the CDR3: TGTGCCAGCAACTTTTTGACAGCCAATAATGAAAAACTGTTTTTT.

The gene calls are TRBV2 and TRBJ1-6; 7 nucleotides agree with TRBD1. Germline CDR1 reads SNHLY; CDR2 reads FYNNEI. J lost 4 bases, V lost 5 bases, and 5 bases had no gene match. The CDR3 covers 15 residues. The DNA for the CDR3 is TGTGCCAGCAGTCCCCGGGACAGTTATAATTCACCCCTCCACTTT. Translation: CASSPRDSYNSPLHF. Based on the CDR3 plus reference TRBV2 and TRBJ1-6, the full variable domain is EPEVTQTPSHQVTQMGQEVILRCVPISNHLYFYWYRQILGQKVEFLVSFYNNEISEKSEIFDDQFSVERPDGSNFTLKIRSTKLEDSAMYFCASSPRDSYNSPLHFGNGTRLTVT.

The V call is TRBV5-4, the J call TRBJ1-6; D is ambiguous. The V end was cut by 5 bases, the J end by 10 bases, with 25 bases between. Germline CDR1 reads SGHNT; CDR2 reads YYREEE (reference sequence). This CDR3 is 17 amino acids long. This CDR3 is CASRPSIHSGEQSPLHF. In nucleotides, the CDR3 is TGTGCCAGCAGGCCTTCTATTCACAGCGGGGAGCAATCACCCCTCCACTTT.

The J gene is TRBJ1-3, the V gene TRBV27; a possible D gene is TRBD1 (6 bases). The ends were cut back, 2 bases at V and 2 bases at J, with 7 bases in the middle. From germline, CDR1 is MNHEY and CDR2 SMNVEV (reference sequence). The CDR3 consists of 14 residues. This CDR3 reads CASSLKGAGNTIYF. The DNA of the CDR3 is TGTGCCAGCAGTTTAAAGGGGGCTGGAAACACCATATATTTT.

The V call is TRBV4-2, the J call TRBJ2-5, with TRBD2 as a possible D gene (6 bases). The germline V and J ends were trimmed by 0 bases and 3 bases, with 8 bases remaining between them. The CDR3 loop spans 14 amino acids. Germline V lookup: CDR1 LGHNA, CDR2 YNFKEQ. CDR3 sequence reads: CASSQDPGEETQYF. Written as DNA, the CDR3 is TGTGCCAGCAGCCAAGACCCGGGGGAAGAGACCCAGTACTTC.

This clone was seen a handful of times. This rearrangement joins TRBV11-2 to TRBJ1-6; TRBD1 agrees at 9 bases. This CDR3 comprises 15 residues. V gave up 1 base and J gave up 10 bases; unmatched junction bases: 5. Germline lookup yields CDR1 SGHAT and CDR2 FQNNGV. The CDR3: CASSLGTGASSPLHF. The CDR3 nucleotides are TGTGCCAGCAGCTTAGGGACAGGGGCTTCCTCACCCCTCCACTTT.

The chain links TRBV7-2 to TRBJ2-2; 7 bases line up with TRBD1. Germline CDR1 SGHTA, CDR2 FQGNSA. J was trimmed by 7 bases and V by 1 base; bases with no gene match: 3. The CDR3 has 14 residues. The CDR3 loop reads CASSLGTGGGELFF. CDR3 nucleotide sequence: TGTGCCAGCAGCTTAGGGACAGGTGGCGGGGAGCTGTTTTTT. The full variable domain, its missing parts supplied by reference TRBV7-2 and TRBJ2-2, is GAGVSQSPSNKVTEKGKDVELRCDPISGHTALYWYRQSLGQGLEFLIYFQGNSAPDKSGLPSDRFSAERTGGSVSTLTIQRTQQEDSAVYLCASSLGTGGGELFFGEGSRLTVL.

V usage is TRBV5-1 and J usage is TRBJ1-2; 7 positions agree with TRBD1. The CDR3 spans 14 residues. Germline trimming cut 3 bases from V and 6 bases from J; bases unmatched to any gene: 8. Germline V gene lookup returns CDR1 SGHRS and CDR2 YFSETQ. In nucleotides, the CDR3 is TGCGCCAGCAGCTCCGGGACAGTGAAGGATGGCTACACCTTC. It codes for CASSSGTVKDGYTF.

The chain combines TRBV11-3 with TRBJ2-3; D possibly corresponds to TRBD1 (6 bases). Germline loops: CDR1 SGHNT, CDR2 YENEEA. This CDR3 has 16 amino acids. With 1 base removed from V and 0 bases from J, the gap between germline ends came to 11 bases. CDR3 protein: CASSLGGTSSTDTQYF. Written as DNA, the CDR3 is TGTGCCAGCAGCTTAGGGGGGACATCTAGCACAGATACGCAGTATTTT.

The V gene is TRBV11-2, the J gene TRBJ2-1; D unresolved. V was shortened by 3 bases and J by 1 base, with 4 bases between the two germline ends. Germline V gene sequence: CDR1 SGHAT, CDR2 FQNNGV. The CDR3 loop spans 13 amino acids. CDR3 amino acids: CASSFRSYNEQFF. The CDR3 DNA follows: TGTGCCAGCAGCTTCAGATCCTACAATGAGCAGTTCTTC.

The chain combines TRBV18 with TRBJ2-7, with TRBD2 matching over 12 bases. The CDR3 has 15 amino acids. V lost 3 bases to trimming and J lost 4 bases; unmatched junction nucleotides: 4. From germline, CDR1 is KGHSH and CDR2 LQKENI. The CDR3 region is CASSPSSGGAYEQYF. DNA of the CDR3: TGTGCCAGCTCACCTTCTAGCGGGGGGGCTTACGAGCAGTACTTC.

The chain joins TRBV2 to TRBJ1-2; D unresolved. CDR1 SNHLY and CDR2 FYNNEI come from the germline V gene. CDR3 length: 13 residues. With 9 bases removed from V and 3 bases from J, the gap between germline ends came to 14 bases. The CDR3 DNA is TGTGCCAGTCTAAGAGCCCTCGACTATGGCTACACCTTC. Translated: CASLRALDYGYTF.

This chain joins TRBV6-1 and TRBJ2-7; the D gene is possibly TRBD1 (5 bases). CDR3 length equals 14 residues. CDR1 MNHNS and CDR2 SASEGT come from the germline V gene. With 3 bases removed from V and 1 base from J, the gap between germline ends came to 10 bases. This CDR3 reads CASSDRGRSYEQYF. The CDR3, as DNA: TGTGCCAGCAGTGATAGGGGTAGGTCCTACGAGCAGTACTTC.

This chain connects TRBV11-3 to TRBJ2-3; 13 nucleotides line up with TRBD2. After removal of 5 bases from V and 4 bases from J, the junction contained 12 bases not matched to a gene. Germline V gene sequence: CDR1 SGHNT, CDR2 YENEEA. This CDR3 spans 18 amino acids. CDR3 protein: CASSPGLAGPRGPDTQYF. The CDR3 DNA sequence: TGTGCCAGCAGCCCGGGACTAGCGGGACCCCGCGGGCCAGATACGCAGTATTTT.

This chain connects TRBV5-1 to TRBJ2-3; the D is unclear. Germline CDR1 SGHRS, CDR2 YFSETQ. Trimming removed 4 bases at V and 2 bases at J, with 11 bases between. The CDR3 contains 14 residues. CDR3 sequence (DNA): TGCGCCAGCAGCACCGGCAGGTCCACAGATACGCAGTATTTT. It translates to CASSTGRSTDTQYF.

The genes are TRBV5-8 and TRBJ1-5; 11 nucleotides match TRBD1. CDR1 and CDR2 from the germline V gene are SGHTS and YDEGEE. The V and J ends lost 4 bases and 3 bases, in that order; junction bases with no gene match: 12. The CDR3 covers 18 residues. This chain's CDR3 is CASSVDRGLRDHNQPQHF. For the CDR3, the DNA is TGTGCCAGCAGCGTGGACAGGGGGCTTAGGGACCACAATCAGCCCCAGCATTTT.

This rearrangement joins TRBV5-1 to TRBJ2-7, with no clear D. The V gene's germline CDR1 is SGHRS and CDR2 YFSETQ. The CDR3 is made up of 13 amino acids. Trimming pared 0 bases from V and 4 bases from J, leaving 8 bases between. CDR3 loop: CASSLASGYEQYF. Written as DNA, the CDR3 is TGCGCCAGCAGCTTGGCCTCCGGGTACGAGCAGTACTTC.

The V gene is TRBV4-1, the J gene TRBJ2-3, with TRBD2 matching over 7 bases. V shed 3 bases, J shed 10 bases, and the junction held 4 bases outside the gene matches. CDR3 size: 12 residues. Germline-derived CDR1 and CDR2 are MGHRA and YSYEKL. The DNA of the CDR3 is TGCGCCAGCAGCCAGGGGGGGACTCCGCAGTATTTT. This encodes CASSQGGTPQYF.

The CDR3 loop is CASSIRGRNNSPLHF. As DNA, the CDR3 is TGTGCCAGTAGTATTAGGGGCCGAAATAATTCACCCCTCCACTTT. The genes are TRBV19 and TRBJ1-6; TRBD1 is a possible D gene (5 bases). The germline V gene has CDR1 LNHDA and CDR2 SQIVND (reference sequence). The CDR3 sequence is 15 residues long. V was clipped by 3 bases and J by 5 bases, with 11 bases between them.

Written as DNA, the CDR3 is TGCGCCAGCAGCCCCGAACCAGCGGGGGGGCCAGAGCAGTTCTTC. Translated: CASSPEPAGGPEQFF. The J gene is TRBJ2-1, the V gene TRBV4-1; TRBD2 agrees at 10 bases. The CDR3 has 15 residues. The J segment lost 10 bases and the V segment lost 4 bases, leaving 10 bases of the junction unmatched. Germline V lookup: CDR1 MGHRA, CDR2 YSYEKL.

Here the CDR3 DNA reads TGTGCCAGCTCACGGGATTCCGGGACAGCCTCTGGAAACACCATATATTTT. It specifies CASSRDSGTASGNTIYF. The chain couples TRBV18 to TRBJ1-3, with 7 bases aligning to TRBD1. Germline CDR1 and CDR2: KGHSH and LQKENI. This CDR3 is 17 amino acids long. J gave up 0 bases and V 4 bases, and 9 bases lay outside the gene matches.

The chain links TRBV6-1 to TRBJ2-1; maybe TRBD1 (6 bases). Trimming removed 1 base from V and 14 bases from J, with 12 bases in between. The length of the CDR3 is 12 residues. Germline loops: CDR1 MNHNS, CDR2 SASEGT. CDR3 DNA sequence: TGTGCCAGCAGTGAAGGGGGGACATCGGAGTTCTTC. It is translated as CASSEGGTSEFF.